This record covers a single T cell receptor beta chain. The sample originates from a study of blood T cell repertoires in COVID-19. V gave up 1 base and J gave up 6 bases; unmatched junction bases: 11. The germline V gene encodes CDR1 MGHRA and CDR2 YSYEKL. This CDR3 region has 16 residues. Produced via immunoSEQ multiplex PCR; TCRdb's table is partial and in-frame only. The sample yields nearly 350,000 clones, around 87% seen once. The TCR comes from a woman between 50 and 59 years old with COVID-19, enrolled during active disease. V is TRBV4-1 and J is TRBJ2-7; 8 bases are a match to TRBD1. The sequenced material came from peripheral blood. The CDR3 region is CASSQVRWTGSAEQYF. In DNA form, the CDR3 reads TGCGCCAGCAGCCAAGTCAGGTGGACAGGGTCCGCCGAGCAGTACTTC.